One sample yielded the 14 T cell receptor beta chains listed below, sequenced in a study of cytomegalovirus exposure and HLA in healthy donors. Vbeta (60) and Jbeta (13) primers were used in the PCR. The data were produced by immunoSEQ multiplex PCR, yet TCRdb's version contains in-frame clones alone and is incomplete. The sample lists more than 85,000 clones, about 80% occurring once. Material: PBMCs. The receptors originated from a man aged 40-49 years in good health and CMV-seronegative.

CDR3 sequence reads: CASSWGGRGPYEQYF. The CDR3, as DNA: TGTGCCAGCAGCTGGGGGGGTAGGGGTCCCTACGAGCAGTACTTC. The V gene is TRBV28, the J gene TRBJ2-5; 7 positions match TRBD2. The end of the DNA fits TRBJ2-7 better, so the J call may be wrong. The CDR3 runs to 15 residues. Germline CDR1 reads MDHEN; CDR2 reads SYDVKM.

The chain joins TRBV7-8 to TRBJ2-1; tentative D call: TRBD2 (7 bases). V lost 6 bases, J lost 8 bases, and 20 bases lay in between. The CDR3 has 15 residues. CDR1 and CDR2 from the germline V gene are SGHVS and FQNEAQ. As DNA, the CDR3 is TGTGCCAGCAGGAGGATGGGGGGGCTTTTCGATGAGCAGTTCTTC. Translation gives CASRRMGGLFDEQFF.

The chain uses TRBV7-6 and TRBJ2-5; D not certain. The CDR3 sequence is 12 residues long. The germline V gene has CDR1 SGHVS and CDR2 FNYEAQ. The V and J ends lost 5 bases and 1 base respectively, with 5 bases between them. CDR3 bases: TGTGCCAGCAGCGTCGGCCAAGAGACCCAGTACTTC. Its protein product is CASSVGQETQYF. The full variable domain, rest sourced from reference TRBV7-6 and TRBJ2-5, is GAGVSQSPRYKVTKRGQDVALRCDPISGHVSLYWYRQALGQGPEFLTYFNYEAQQDKSGLPNDRFSAERPEGSISTLTIQRTEQRDSAMYRCASSVGQETQYFGPGTRLLVL.

V is TRBV4-1 and J is TRBJ2-3; 13 bases align to TRBD2. The germline V gene encodes CDR1 MGHRA and CDR2 YSYEKL. The CDR3 contains 18 residues. J lost 3 bases, V lost 1 base, and 7 bases had no gene match. The CDR3 DNA is TGCGCCAGCAGCCAAGGGACTAGCGGGGGCGCATCGACAGATACGCAGTATTTT. This encodes CASSQGTSGGASTDTQYF.

The chain is built from TRBV28 and TRBJ2-5, with a tentative D call TRBD1 (8 bases). The CDR3 length is 16 residues. V lost 5 bases and J 5 bases, leaving 21 bases between the germline ends. Per the germline V gene, CDR1 is MDHEN and CDR2 is SYDVKM. CDR3 amino acids: CASSPREDREWETQYF. The CDR3 region has the DNA TGTGCCAGCAGTCCCCGGGAGGACAGGGAATGGGAGACCCAGTACTTC.

This chain uses TRBV30 with TRBJ2-3; 16 nucleotides agree with TRBD2. The CDR3 contains 19 residues. V dropped 3 bases and J dropped 5; count of bases not matched to a gene: 14. Germline V gene lookup returns CDR1 GTSNPN and CDR2 SVGIG (reference sequence). CDR3: CAWSEGLAGGPIVKDTQYF. DNA for the CDR3: TGTGCCTGGAGCGAGGGACTAGCGGGGGGGCCGATCGTCAAAGATACGCAGTATTTT. Full variable domain (remainder filled in from reference TRBV30 and TRBJ2-3): SQTIHQWPATLVQPVGSPLSLECTVEGTSNPNLYWYRQAAGRGLQLLFYSVGIGQISSEVPQNLSASRPQDRQFILSSKKLLLSDSGFYLCAWSEGLAGGPIVKDTQYFGPGTRLTVL.

The chain uses TRBV7-9 and TRBJ2-3; 8 positions agree with TRBD2. The CDR3 loop spans 16 amino acids. From germline, CDR1 is SEHNR and CDR2 FQNEAQ (reference sequence). V dropped 4 bases and J dropped 2; count of bases not matched to a gene: 8. The chain's CDR3 is CASSSIGLAHTDTQYF. The CDR3 region has the DNA TGTGCCAGCAGCTCCATCGGACTAGCCCACACAGATACGCAGTATTTT.

Concerning this clone itself: Other DNA sequences in the sample encode the same CDR3. The CDR3 is CASRPREAQLFF. CDR3 DNA sequence: TGTGCCAGTAGGCCGCGGGAGGCACAACTGTTTTTT. The chain has TRBV19 and TRBJ1-4; unclear D gene. The length of the CDR3 is 12 residues. Germline CDR1 is LNHDA and CDR2 is SQIVND (reference sequence). V was shortened by 6 bases and J by 12 bases, with 14 bases between the two germline ends. The entire variable domain, with the rest obtained from reference TRBV19 and TRBJ1-4, is as follows: DGGITQSPKYLFRKEGQNVTLSCEQNLNHDAMYWYRQDPGQGLRLIYYSQIVNDFQKGDIAEGYSVSREKKESFPLTVTSAQKNPTAFYLCASRPREAQLFFGSGTQLSVL.

The rearrangement links TRBV7-2 to TRBJ2-2; 9 bases map to TRBD2. V lost 1 base and J lost 5; bases outside the gene matches: 8. The germline V gene encodes CDR1 SGHTA and CDR2 FQGNSA. CDR3 length equals 17 residues. The chain's CDR3 is CASSLEAGGRVTGELFF. The CDR3 DNA is TGTGCCAGCAGCTTAGAGGCGGGGGGGCGGGTTACCGGGGAGCTGTTTTTT.

This clone has only a few counts. V usage is TRBV7-6 and J usage is TRBJ2-7; TRBD1 matches at 8 bases. Germline-derived CDR1 and CDR2 are SGHVS and FNYEAQ. J lost 0 bases, V lost 10 bases, and 17 bases had no gene match. The CDR3 loop spans 17 amino acids. The CDR3 DNA follows: TGTGCCACTCCGAGCATTGGACGGGACAGGTACTCCTACGAGCAGTACTTC. Translating it yields CATPSIGRDRYSYEQYF.

V and J are TRBV4-3 and TRBJ2-3; 7 bases are a match to TRBD2. Germline CDR1 LGHNA, CDR2 YSLEER. The CDR3 has 17 amino acids. V was clipped by 0 bases and J by 3 bases; unmatched bases: 9. The CDR3 nucleotides read TGCGCCAGCAGCCAAGATTTGGGCTCTAGCGGAACAGATACGCAGTATTTT. The encoded protein is CASSQDLGSSGTDTQYF.

The chain recombines TRBV9 with TRBJ2-3, with 12 nucleotides matching TRBD2. Germline CDR1 is SGDLS and CDR2 is YYNGEE. The CDR3 contains 18 residues. The ends lost 0 bases at V and 5 bases at J; junction bases unmatched: 10. The CDR3 coding sequence is TGTGCCAGCAGCGTAGCCACCTCTAGCGGGGGGGCTTTAGATACGCAGTATTTT. Protein sequence: CASSVATSSGGALDTQYF.

The V call is TRBV12-5, the J call TRBJ2-1; TRBD2 matches 10 bases. CDR1 is LGHNT and CDR2 is FRNRAP in the germline V gene. The V segment lost 1 base and the J segment 8 bases; nucleotides outside the gene matches: 5. This CDR3 region has 15 residues. This CDR3 reads CASGLGTSGSHEQFF. The CDR3 region has the DNA TGTGCTAGTGGTTTGGGGACTAGCGGCTCGCATGAGCAGTTCTTC.

The CDR3 spells CASSSGGSTQYF. The CDR3 bases are TGTGCCAGCAGCTCGGGTGGGAGTACGCAGTATTTT. The chain uses TRBV7-7 and TRBJ2-3; a weak D match, TRBD2 (5 bases). V lost 4 bases and J 8 bases, leaving 10 bases between the germline ends. The CDR3 covers 12 residues. From germline, CDR1 is SSHAT and CDR2 FNYEAQ (reference sequence).